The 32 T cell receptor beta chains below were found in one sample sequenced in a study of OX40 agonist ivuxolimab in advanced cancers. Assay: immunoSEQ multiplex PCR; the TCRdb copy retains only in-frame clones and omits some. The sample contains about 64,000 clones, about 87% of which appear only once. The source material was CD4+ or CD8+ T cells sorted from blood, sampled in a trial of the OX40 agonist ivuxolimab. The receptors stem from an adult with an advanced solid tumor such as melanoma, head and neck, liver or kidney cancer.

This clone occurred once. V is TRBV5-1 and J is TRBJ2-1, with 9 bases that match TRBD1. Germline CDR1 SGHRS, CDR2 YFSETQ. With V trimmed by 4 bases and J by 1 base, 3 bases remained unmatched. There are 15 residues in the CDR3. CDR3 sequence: CASSTGTGSYNEQFF. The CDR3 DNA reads TGCGCCAGCAGCACCGGGACAGGGTCCTACAATGAGCAGTTCTTC.

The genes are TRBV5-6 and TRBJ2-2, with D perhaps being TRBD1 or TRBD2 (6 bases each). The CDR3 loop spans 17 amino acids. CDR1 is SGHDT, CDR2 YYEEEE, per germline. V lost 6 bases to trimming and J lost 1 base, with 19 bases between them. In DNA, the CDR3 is TGTGCCAGCACCTCGACTGAGGGGGGCTGGAACACCGGGGAGCTGTTTTTT. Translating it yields CASTSTEGGWNTGELFF.

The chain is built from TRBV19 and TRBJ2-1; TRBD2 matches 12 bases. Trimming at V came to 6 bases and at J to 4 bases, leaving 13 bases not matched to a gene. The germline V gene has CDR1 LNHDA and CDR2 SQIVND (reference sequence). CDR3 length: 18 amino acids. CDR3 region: CASRAVELAGGSYNEQFF. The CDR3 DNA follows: TGTGCCAGTAGGGCTGTTGAACTAGCGGGGGGATCATACAATGAGCAGTTCTTC.

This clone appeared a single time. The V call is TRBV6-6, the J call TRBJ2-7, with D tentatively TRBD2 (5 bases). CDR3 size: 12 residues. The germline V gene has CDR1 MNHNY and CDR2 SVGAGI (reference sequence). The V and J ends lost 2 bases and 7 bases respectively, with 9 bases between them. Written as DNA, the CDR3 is TGTGCCAGCAGTTACATCTCGGGGGAGCAGTACTTC. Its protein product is CASSYISGEQYF.

As DNA, the CDR3 is TGTGCCAGCAGCCCCCCTCGGTTCGGCCAGCCCCAGCATTTT. Its protein product is CASSPPRFGQPQHF. The chain uses TRBV6-1 and TRBJ1-5; D unclear. The CDR3 has 14 residues. The V gene lost 6 bases and the J gene lost 7 bases, with 16 bases spanning the gap. Germline values: CDR1 MNHNS, CDR2 SASEGT.

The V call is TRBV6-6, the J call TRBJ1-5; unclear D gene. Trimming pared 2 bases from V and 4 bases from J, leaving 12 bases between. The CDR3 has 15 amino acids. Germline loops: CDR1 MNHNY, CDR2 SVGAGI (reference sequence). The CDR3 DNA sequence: TGTGCCAGCAGTTACGGAGCTCTAGCGAATCAGCCCCAGCATTTT. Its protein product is CASSYGALANQPQHF.

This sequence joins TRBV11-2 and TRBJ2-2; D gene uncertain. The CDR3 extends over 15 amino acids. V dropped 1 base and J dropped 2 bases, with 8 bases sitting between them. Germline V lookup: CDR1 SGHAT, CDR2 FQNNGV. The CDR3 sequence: CASSLVVANTGELFF. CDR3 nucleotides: TGTGCCAGCAGCTTAGTCGTAGCAAACACCGGGGAGCTGTTTTTT.

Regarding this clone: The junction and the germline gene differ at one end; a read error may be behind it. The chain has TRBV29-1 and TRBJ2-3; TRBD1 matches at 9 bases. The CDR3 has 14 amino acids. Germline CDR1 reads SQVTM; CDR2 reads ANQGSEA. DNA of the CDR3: TGCAGCGTTCAAGACAGGGGGGGCACAGATACGCAGTATTTT. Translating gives CSVQDRGGTDTQYF.

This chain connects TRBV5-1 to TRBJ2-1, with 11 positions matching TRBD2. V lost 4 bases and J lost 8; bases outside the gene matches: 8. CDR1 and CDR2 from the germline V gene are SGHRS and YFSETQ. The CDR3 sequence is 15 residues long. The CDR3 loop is CASSTLGTSGDEQFF. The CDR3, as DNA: TGCGCCAGCAGCACCCTTGGGACTAGCGGCGATGAGCAGTTCTTC.

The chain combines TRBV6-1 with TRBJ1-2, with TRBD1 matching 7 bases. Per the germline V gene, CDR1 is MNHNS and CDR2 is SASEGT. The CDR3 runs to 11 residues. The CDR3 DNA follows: TGTGCTGCAGGGGGGGACTATGGCTACACCTTC. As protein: CAAGGDYGYTF.

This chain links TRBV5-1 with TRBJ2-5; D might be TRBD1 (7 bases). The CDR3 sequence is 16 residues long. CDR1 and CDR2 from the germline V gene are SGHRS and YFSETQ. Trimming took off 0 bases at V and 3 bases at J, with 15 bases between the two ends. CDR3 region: CASSLDEQGGKETQYF. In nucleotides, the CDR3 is TGCGCCAGCAGCTTGGACGAGCAGGGGGGAAAAGAGACCCAGTACTTC.

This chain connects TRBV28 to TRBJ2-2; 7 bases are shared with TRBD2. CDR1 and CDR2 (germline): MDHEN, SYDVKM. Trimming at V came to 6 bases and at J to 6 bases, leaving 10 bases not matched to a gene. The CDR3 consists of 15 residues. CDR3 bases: TGTGCCAGCAGACCCGCCGGCGGGAGAGCCGGGGAGCTGTTTTTT. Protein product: CASRPAGGRAGELFF.

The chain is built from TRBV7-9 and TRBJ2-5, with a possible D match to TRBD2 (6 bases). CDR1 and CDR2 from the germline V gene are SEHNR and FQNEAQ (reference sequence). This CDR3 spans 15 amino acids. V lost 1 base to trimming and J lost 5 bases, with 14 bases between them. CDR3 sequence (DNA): TGTGCCAGCAGCTTAGATGGGGGGAACTGGGAGACCCAGTACTTC. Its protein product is CASSLDGGNWETQYF.

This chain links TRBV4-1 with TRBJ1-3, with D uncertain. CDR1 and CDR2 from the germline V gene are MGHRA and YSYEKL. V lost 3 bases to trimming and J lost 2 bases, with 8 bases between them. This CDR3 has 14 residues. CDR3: CASSQYGPGNTIYF. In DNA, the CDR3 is TGCGCCAGCAGCCAGTACGGACCTGGAAACACCATATATTTT.

For the CDR3, the DNA is TGCGCCAGCAGCCCGGGACTAGCGGAGGATGAGCAGTTCTTC. Its protein is CASSPGLAEDEQFF. The chain uses TRBV5-1 and TRBJ2-1; 11 bases fit TRBD2. The CDR3 totals 14 residues. J lost 8 bases, V lost 4 bases, and 5 bases had no gene match. In germline, CDR1 is SGHRS, CDR2 YFSETQ.

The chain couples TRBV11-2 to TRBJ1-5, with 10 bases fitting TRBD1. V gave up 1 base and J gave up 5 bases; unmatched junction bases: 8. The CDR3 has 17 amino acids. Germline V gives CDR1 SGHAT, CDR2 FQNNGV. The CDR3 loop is CASSLATPGQGYQPQHF. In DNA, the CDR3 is TGTGCCAGCAGCTTAGCGACCCCGGGACAGGGGTATCAGCCCCAGCATTTT.

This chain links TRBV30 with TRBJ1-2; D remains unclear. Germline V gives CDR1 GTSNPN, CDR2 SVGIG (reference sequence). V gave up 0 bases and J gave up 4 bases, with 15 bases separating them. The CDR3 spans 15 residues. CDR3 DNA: TGTGCCTGGAGTGTACCAGGTCAGAGAGCCTATGGCTACACCTTC. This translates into CAWSVPGQRAYGYTF.

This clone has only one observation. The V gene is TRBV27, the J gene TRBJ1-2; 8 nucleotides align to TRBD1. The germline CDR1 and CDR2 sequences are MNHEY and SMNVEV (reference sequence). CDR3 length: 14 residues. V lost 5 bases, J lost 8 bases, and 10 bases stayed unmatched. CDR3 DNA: TGTGCCAGCAGTCACGACCGGACAGGGTCGGGCTACACCTTC. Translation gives CASSHDRTGSGYTF.

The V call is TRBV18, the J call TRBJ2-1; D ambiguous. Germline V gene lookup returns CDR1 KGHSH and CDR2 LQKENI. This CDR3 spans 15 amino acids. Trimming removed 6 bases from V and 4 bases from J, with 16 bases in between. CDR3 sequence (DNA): TGTGCCAGCTCCGCGAACCCGGCGGTTTACAATGAGCAGTTCTTC. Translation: CASSANPAVYNEQFF.

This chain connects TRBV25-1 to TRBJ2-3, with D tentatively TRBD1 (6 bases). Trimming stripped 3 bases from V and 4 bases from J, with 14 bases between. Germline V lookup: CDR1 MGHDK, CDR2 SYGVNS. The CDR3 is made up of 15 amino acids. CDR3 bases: TGTGCCAGCAGTGACAAGGGACATTCCCCAGATACGCAGTATTTT. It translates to CASSDKGHSPDTQYF.

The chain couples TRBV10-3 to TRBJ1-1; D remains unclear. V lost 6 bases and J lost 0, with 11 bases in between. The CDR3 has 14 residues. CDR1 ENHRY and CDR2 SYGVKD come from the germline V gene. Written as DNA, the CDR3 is TGTGCCATCAGCCAGGTCTCAGTGAACACTGAAGCTTTCTTT. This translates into CAISQVSVNTEAFF.

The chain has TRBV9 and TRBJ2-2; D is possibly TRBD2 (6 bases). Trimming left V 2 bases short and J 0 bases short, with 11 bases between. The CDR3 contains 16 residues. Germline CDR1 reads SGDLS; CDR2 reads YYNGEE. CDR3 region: CASSVNSGPNTGELFF. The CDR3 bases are TGTGCCAGCAGCGTCAATAGCGGCCCGAACACCGGGGAGCTGTTTTTT.

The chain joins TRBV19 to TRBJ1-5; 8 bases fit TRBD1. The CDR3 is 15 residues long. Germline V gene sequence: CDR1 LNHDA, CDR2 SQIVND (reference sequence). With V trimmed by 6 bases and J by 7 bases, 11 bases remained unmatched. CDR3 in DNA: TGTGCCAGTAGCACCCAAGGACAGGGTCGGCAGCCCCAGCATTTT. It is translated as CASSTQGQGRQPQHF.

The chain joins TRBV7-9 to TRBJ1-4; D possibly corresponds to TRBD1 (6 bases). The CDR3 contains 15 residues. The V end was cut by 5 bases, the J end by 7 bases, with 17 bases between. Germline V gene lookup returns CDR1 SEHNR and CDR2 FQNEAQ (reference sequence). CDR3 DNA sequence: TGTGCCAGCAGCGTAACAGGGAGGGTGGGTGAAAAACTGTTTTTT. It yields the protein CASSVTGRVGEKLFF.

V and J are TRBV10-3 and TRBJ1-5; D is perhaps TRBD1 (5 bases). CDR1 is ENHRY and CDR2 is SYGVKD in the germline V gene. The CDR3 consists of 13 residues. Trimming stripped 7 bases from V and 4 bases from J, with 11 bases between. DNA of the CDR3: TGTGCCATCAACCAGGGATGGAATCAGCCCCAGCATTTT. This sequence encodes CAINQGWNQPQHF.

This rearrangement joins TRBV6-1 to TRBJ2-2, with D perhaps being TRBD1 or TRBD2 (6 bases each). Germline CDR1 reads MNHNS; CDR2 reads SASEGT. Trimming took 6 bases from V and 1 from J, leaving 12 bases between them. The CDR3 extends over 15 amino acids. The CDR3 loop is CASRTGAWNTGELFF. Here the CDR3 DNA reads TGTGCCAGCAGAACGGGGGCCTGGAACACCGGGGAGCTGTTTTTT.

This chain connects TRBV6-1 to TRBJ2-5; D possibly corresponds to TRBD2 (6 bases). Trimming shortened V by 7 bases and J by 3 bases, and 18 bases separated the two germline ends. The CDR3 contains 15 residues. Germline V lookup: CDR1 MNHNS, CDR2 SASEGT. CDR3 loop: CASNLFGGREETQYF. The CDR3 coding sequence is TGTGCCAGCAACCTTTTCGGGGGTCGGGAAGAGACCCAGTACTTC.

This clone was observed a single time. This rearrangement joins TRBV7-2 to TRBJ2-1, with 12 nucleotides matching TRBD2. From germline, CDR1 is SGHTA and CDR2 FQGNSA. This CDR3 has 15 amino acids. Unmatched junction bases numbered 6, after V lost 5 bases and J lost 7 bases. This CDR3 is CASSTGLAGRNEQFF. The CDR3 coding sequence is TGTGCCAGCAGCACAGGACTAGCGGGGAGGAATGAGCAGTTCTTC.

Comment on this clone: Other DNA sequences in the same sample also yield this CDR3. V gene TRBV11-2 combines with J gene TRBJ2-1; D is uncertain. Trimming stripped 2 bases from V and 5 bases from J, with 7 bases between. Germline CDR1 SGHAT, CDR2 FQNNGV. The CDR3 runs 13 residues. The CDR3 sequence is CASSLSQNNEQFF. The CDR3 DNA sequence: TGTGCCAGCAGCTTAAGTCAGAACAATGAGCAGTTCTTC.

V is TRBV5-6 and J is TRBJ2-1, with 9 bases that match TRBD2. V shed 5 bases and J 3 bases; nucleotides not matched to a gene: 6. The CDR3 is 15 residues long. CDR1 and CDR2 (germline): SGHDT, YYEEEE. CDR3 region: CASSRLADLYNEQFF. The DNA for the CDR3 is TGTGCCAGCAGTCGACTAGCGGATCTCTACAATGAGCAGTTCTTC.

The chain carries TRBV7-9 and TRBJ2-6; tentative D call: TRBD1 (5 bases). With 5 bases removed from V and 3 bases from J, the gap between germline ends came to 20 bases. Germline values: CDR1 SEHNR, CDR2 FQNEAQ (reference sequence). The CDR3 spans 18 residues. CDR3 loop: CASSPQGYESFGANVLTF. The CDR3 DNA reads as TGTGCCAGCAGCCCCCAGGGCTACGAGAGTTTTGGGGCCAACGTCCTGACTTTC.

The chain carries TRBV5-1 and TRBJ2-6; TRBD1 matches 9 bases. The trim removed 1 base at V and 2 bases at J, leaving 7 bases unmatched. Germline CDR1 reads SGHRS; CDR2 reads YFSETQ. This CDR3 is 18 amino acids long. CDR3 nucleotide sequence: TGCGCCAGCAGCTTGTACGGGACAGGGATAACTGGGGCCAACGTCCTGACTTTC. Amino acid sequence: CASSLYGTGITGANVLTF.